The rows below give T cell receptor beta chains drawn from one sample of a study of blood T cell repertoires in COVID-19. This table comes from immunoSEQ multiplex PCR, and its TCRdb copy is limited to in-frame clones, with some not included. This table holds a few hundred thousand clones, 89% found once. What was sequenced was peripheral blood. The receptors were gathered from a man aged 50-59 years with acute or convalescent COVID-19. Each CDR3 is given with its conserved first and last residue. A D gene is named only where the DNA matches it firmly. Size tells how often a clone was seen (once, few, many) or the class of an expanded clone, and some rows leave it out.

TRBJ1-4,TRBD1,TRBV2,NA,TGTGCCAGCAGTTTACAGGGGGCCGATGAAAAACTGTTTTTT,CASSLQGADEKLFF
TRBJ1-1,NA,TRBV14,NA,TGTGCCAGCAGCAGGGAGATGAACACTGAAGCTTTCTTT,CASSREMNTEAFF
TRBJ1-1,TRBD1,TRBV15,once,TGTGCCACCAGCAGACTCCAAGACCCAGGGGGAGCTTTCTTT,CATSRLQDPGGAFF
TRBJ2-3,TRBD2,TRBV6-5,few,TGTGCCAGCAGCCGTTATAGCGGGGTGACAGATACGCAGTATTTT,CASSRYSGVTDTQYF
TRBJ1-2,TRBD1,TRBV3-1/TRBV3-2,NA,TGTGCCAGCAGCCAGGGATCCCACAGGGGAGGAATCTATGGCTACACCTTC,CASSQGSHRGGIYGYTF
TRBJ2-1,TRBD2,TRBV5-1,NA,TGCGCCAGCAGCCCCGGGACTAGCGGGGGGGCGGAGCAGTTCTTC,CASSPGTSGGAEQFF
TRBJ2-1,NA,TRBV5-5,NA,TGTGCCAGCAGCTTGGACAGACCCGCCGGGGATGAGCAGTTCTTC,CASSLDRPAGDEQFF
TRBJ2-1,TRBD1,TRBV11-3,NA,TGTGCCAGCAGCTACAGGGGGAGCTCCTACAATGAGCAGTTCTTC,CASSYRGSSYNEQFF
TRBJ2-1,TRBD1,TRBV6-5,NA,TGTGCCAGCAGAGCTCCGGGACAGCTTTACAATGAGCAGTTCTTC,CASRAPGQLYNEQFF
TRBJ1-2,NA,TRBV12-3/TRBV12-4,NA,TGTGCCGGAGCGAAGATGGGAGGGGACTACACCTTC,CAGAKMGGDYTF
TRBJ1-4,TRBD1,TRBV5-1,NA,TGCGCCAGCAGCGTGAACAGGGGTGACGAAAAACTGTTTTTT,CASSVNRGDEKLFF
TRBJ2-7,TRBD1,TRBV5-1,once,TGCGCCAGCAGCGGGCCGACCGGGACAGGGGGCAACGAGCAGTACTTC,CASSGPTGTGGNEQYF
TRBJ1-1,TRBD1,TRBV19,NA,TGTGCCAGCTCGCAGGGGGCGAGGGACACTGAAGCTTTCTTT,CASSQGARDTEAFF
TRBJ2-5,NA,TRBV4-1,NA,TGCGCCAGCAGCCAGGTCCAGGGCGAGACCCAGTACTTC,CASSQVQGETQYF
TRBJ2-7,TRBD1,TRBV6-5,NA,TGTGCCAGCAGCTACCCCACAGGGGGCGGGTACGAGCAGTACTTC,CASSYPTGGGYEQYF
TRBJ1-1,NA,TRBV20-1,NA,TGCAGTGCTAATCCTCACACTGAAGCTTTCTTT,CSANPHTEAFF
TRBJ2-3,TRBD1,TRBV7-3,NA,TGTGCCAGCAGCTTGGGCAAGGGGGCACTCACAGATACGCAGTATTTT,CASSLGKGALTDTQYF
TRBJ1-1,NA,TRBV25-1,NA,TGTGCCAGCAGTATTGCAGGGAACACTGAAGCTTTCTTT,CASSIAGNTEAFF
TRBJ2-1,NA,TRBV6-5,NA,TGTGCCAGCAGTTATCTCAATGAGCAGTTCTTC,CASSYLNEQFF
TRBJ2-5,TRBD2,TRBV3-1/TRBV3-2,NA,TGTGCCAGCAGCCAATTGACTCGGGGGGGGACCGGGACCCAGTACTTC,CASSQLTRGGTGTQYF
TRBJ1-1,TRBD1,TRBV10-1,NA,TGCGCCAGCAGTGTATACCGGGACAGAAGCCAAGCTTTCTTT,CASSVYRDRSQAFF
TRBJ1-2,NA,TRBV9,NA,TGTGCCAGCAGCCCCCGGGGAGCCCCAAACGCTCCTCCTTATGGCTACACCTTC,CASSPRGAPNAPPYGYTF
TRBJ1-1,NA,TRBV5-8,NA,TGTGCCAGCAGCTTGGAGACAGGAAGACCGAACACTGAAGCTTTCTTT,CASSLETGRPNTEAFF
TRBJ2-5,TRBD2,TRBV11-2,NA,TGTGCCAGCACCTTCAGCGGGGGGGAGACCCAGTACTTC,CASTFSGGETQYF
TRBJ1-2,NA,TRBV24-1,NA,TGTGCCACCAGTGATCACCAGGGGTTTGGCTACACCTTC,CATSDHQGFGYTF
TRBJ1-1,NA,TRBV7-9,NA,TGTGCCAGCAGCTTACTGGGCAATCAGGGCACTGAAGCTTTCTTT,CASSLLGNQGTEAFF
TRBJ1-2,NA,TRBV2,NA,TGTGCCAGCAGTTCGGAGTGGGGGGGTATTGGTGGCTACACCTTC,CASSSEWGGIGGYTF
TRBJ1-1,NA,TRBV5-6,few,TGTGCCAGCGGAAGATCCCGGGCTGAAGCTTTCTTT,CASGRSRAEAFF
TRBJ2-7,NA,TRBV12-2,NA,TGTGCAAGTCGCTTCGGACTAGCGGGTTTAACCTACGAGCAGTACTTC,CASRFGLAGLTYEQYF
TRBJ2-3,NA,TRBV7-9,NA,TGTGCCAGCAGCTTAGCAGCCACAGATACGCAGTATTTT,CASSLAATDTQYF
TRBJ2-1,NA,TRBV2,NA,TGTGCCACCACCATCCAGGCGGGGAATGAGCAGTTCTTC,CATTIQAGNEQFF
TRBJ1-5,TRBD1,TRBV5-8,once,TGTGCCAGCAGCTCCGACAGGGACTTCAATCAGCCCCAGCATTTT,CASSSDRDFNQPQHF
TRBJ2-2,TRBD2,TRBV15,NA,TGTGCCACCAGCGGGATAACTAGCGGGGGGGCTAAGAACACCGGGGAGCTGTTTTTT,CATSGITSGGAKNTGELFF
TRBJ2-3,TRBD2,TRBV5-1,NA,TGCGCCAGCAGCTTGGGGCCTCCAGCGGGGGGGACAGATACGCAGTATTTT,CASSLGPPAGGTDTQYF
TRBJ1-5,NA,TRBV3-1/TRBV3-2,NA,TGTGCCAGCAGCCATAGCCACACGGGGTGGCCCCAGCATTTT,CASSHSHTGWPQHF
TRBJ2-7,TRBD1,TRBV13,NA,TGTGCCAGCAGCTTAGGCCTAATAGGGGGCGGAGAGCAGTACTTC,CASSLGLIGGGEQYF
TRBJ2-3,TRBD2,TRBV5-1,NA,TGCGCCAGCAGCTTGAGCCCGACTAGCGGGGGGGCCCCCACAGATACGCAGTATTTT,CASSLSPTSGGAPTDTQYF
TRBJ1-5,NA,TRBV2,NA,TGTGCCAGCCGTCAGGCGGGGGCATACGGCAATCAGCCCCAGCATTTT,CASRQAGAYGNQPQHF
TRBJ2-5,TRBD1,TRBV5-6,NA,TGTGCCAGCAGACCGACCGGACAGGGGGGAGGGGAGACCCAGTACTTC,CASRPTGQGGGETQYF
TRBJ2-1,TRBD1,TRBV19,NA,TGTGCCAGTAGTACCGGGACAGCCTCCAATGAGCAGTTCTTC,CASSTGTASNEQFF
TRBJ1-1,TRBD1,TRBV10-3,NA,TGTGCCATCAGTGAAGGAGGGGGCGGGGAAGCTTTCTTT,CAISEGGGGEAFF
TRBJ1-3,TRBD1,TRBV3-1/TRBV3-2,NA,TGTGCCAGCAGCCACGGACAGGGGAGAAACACCATATATTTT,CASSHGQGRNTIYF
TRBJ2-7,NA,TRBV6-1,NA,TGTGCCAGCAGTGAAGTCAACGAGCAGTACTTC,CASSEVNEQYF
TRBJ1-1,NA,TRBV11-2,once,TGTGCCAGCAGCTTAGGTCCCCCGGGAGAAGCTTTCTTT,CASSLGPPGEAFF
TRBJ2-1,NA,TRBV6-5,NA,TGTGCCAGCAGTTATGCCCGCGGGGAGCAGTTCTTC,CASSYARGEQFF
TRBJ2-3,TRBD2,TRBV7-9,NA,TGTGCCAGCAGCCTAACAGGCCCAGCGGGGTGGGATACGCAGTATTTT,CASSLTGPAGWDTQYF
TRBJ2-3,NA,TRBV15,NA,TGTGCCACCAGCAGTCCCTCCTTCGGGGATACGCAGTATTTT,CATSSPSFGDTQYF
TRBJ1-3,NA,TRBV11-2,NA,TGTGCCAGCAGCCTCGACAGTGGTCGCGGAAACACCATATATTTT,CASSLDSGRGNTIYF
TRBJ1-4,NA,TRBV27,NA,TGTGCCAGCAGTGTAACAGGGTGGCGCGGTGAAAAACTGTTTTTT,CASSVTGWRGEKLFF
TRBJ1-1,NA,TRBV3-1/TRBV3-2,NA,TGTGCCAGCAGCCAAGGGTCGAGGAGTAGGAACACTGAAGCTTTCTTT,CASSQGSRSRNTEAFF
TRBJ2-3,TRBD1,TRBV27,medium-sized,TGTGCCATCGGGACAGGTTTTTACACAGATACGCAGTATTTT,CAIGTGFYTDTQYF
TRBJ1-1,NA,TRBV29-1,NA,TGCAGCGTTGTACTGACAGCCACTGAAGCTTTCTTT,CSVVLTATEAFF
TRBJ2-3,TRBD1,TRBV7-3,NA,TGTGCCAGCAGCTTAGCGTCTAGGGGGCACGATACGCAGTATTTT,CASSLASRGHDTQYF
TRBJ1-5,TRBD1,TRBV7-2,few,TGTGCCAGCAGCCAATCAGGGGGCAGAATCAATCAGCCCCAGCATTTT,CASSQSGGRINQPQHF
TRBJ2-7,TRBD1,TRBV14,NA,TGTGCCAGCAGCCGGACAGGTGTGGTCGAGCAGTACTTC,CASSRTGVVEQYF